This passage covers 10 T cell receptor beta chains from one sample sequenced in a study of naive and memory T cell subsets. The beta constant-region primer was an equimolar mix of two oligonucleotides covering TRBC1 and TRBC2. One entry per CDR3 protein, called by TCRdb with MiXCR from the UMI-ligation and nested PCR reads. The table records 100,000 or so distinct CDR3 sequences, approximately 6.5% of them present only once. Input material: central memory CD4+ T cells from blood. Receptors originate from a human donor in good health.

This clonotype was counted ten times or more. The rearrangement links TRBV20-1 to TRBJ1-6, with 8 nucleotides matching TRBD1. With 6 bases clipped from V and 5 bases from J, the junction kept 9 bases outside the gene matches. The germline gives CDR1 DFQATT, CDR2 SNEGSKA (reference sequence). This CDR3 has 15 residues. The CDR3 coding sequence is TGCAGTGCCAAAATTGCAGGGGGCAATAATTCACCCCTCCACTTT. Amino acid sequence: CSAKIAGGNNSPLHF.

This clonotype came up many times. The chain links TRBV7-2 to TRBJ1-4; D is ambiguous. The CDR3 is 15 amino acids. Trimming cost V 1 base and J 0 bases, with 6 bases left between them. Germline CDR1 is SGHTA and CDR2 is FQGNSA. The CDR3 loop reads CASSLDRTTNEKLFF. The CDR3 nucleotides read TGTGCCAGCAGCTTAGACCGGACAACTAATGAAAAACTGTTTTTT.

There are many counts of this clonotype. The V and J genes are TRBV27 and TRBJ2-7; D is undetermined. In germline, CDR1 is MNHEY, CDR2 SMNVEV (reference sequence). The CDR3 runs 13 residues. V was shortened by 6 bases and J by 4 bases, with 13 bases between the two germline ends. The CDR3 here is CASSYLPGYEQYF. The CDR3 bases are TGTGCCAGCAGCTACCTCCCAGGATACGAGCAGTACTTC.

The genes are TRBV6-2 or TRBV6-3 and TRBJ2-7, with 10 bases aligning to TRBD2. J was trimmed by 4 bases and V by 6 bases; bases with no gene match: 12. The V gene's germline CDR1 is MNHEY and CDR2 SVGEGT. The CDR3 length is 16 residues. Here the CDR3 DNA reads TGTGCCAGCAGCTCCCCGACTAGCGGGTTAAAATACGAGCAGTACTTC. This codes for CASSSPTSGLKYEQYF.

Only a few counts were recorded for this clonotype. The V gene is TRBV5-1, the J gene TRBJ2-1; TRBD1 matches 9 bases. The CDR3 runs 16 residues. Germline V lookup: CDR1 SGHRS, CDR2 YFSETQ. Germline trimming cut 3 bases from V and 5 bases from J; bases unmatched to any gene: 9. Written as DNA, the CDR3 is TGCGCCAGCAGCTCGTCCCGGGACAGGGCTAACAATGAGCAGTTCTTC. This translates into CASSSSRDRANNEQFF.

This clonotype was seen at least ten times. The V and J genes are TRBV20-1 and TRBJ1-1, with 9 positions matching TRBD1. Germline V lookup: CDR1 DFQATT, CDR2 SNEGSKA (reference sequence). The CDR3 runs to 15 residues. V lost 4 bases to trimming and J lost 4 bases; unmatched junction nucleotides: 10. This CDR3 reads CSATDRGRGSTEAFF. As DNA, the CDR3 is TGCAGTGCTACCGACAGGGGGAGGGGGAGCACTGAAGCTTTCTTT.

J is TRBJ2-1 and V is TRBV7-2; 9 bases agree with TRBD2. The V segment lost 5 bases and the J segment 7 bases; nucleotides outside the gene matches: 15. Germline CDR1 and CDR2: SGHTA and FQGNSA. The CDR3 covers 17 residues. CDR3 in amino acids: CASSPRGGGAGDNEQFF. As DNA, the CDR3 is TGTGCCAGCAGCCCACGGGGCGGGGGGGCAGGTGATAATGAGCAGTTCTTC.

The sample holds many counts of this clonotype. The V and J genes are TRBV20-1 and TRBJ1-1; no definite D call. This CDR3 has 11 amino acids. With 2 bases removed from V and 6 bases from J, the gap between germline ends came to 7 bases. Germline CDR1 reads DFQATT; CDR2 reads SNEGSKA (reference sequence). The CDR3 spells CSARTRSEAFF. The CDR3 region has the DNA TGCAGTGCTAGAACCCGATCTGAAGCTTTCTTT.

This clonotype appeared many times. V and J are TRBV28 and TRBJ2-1; possibly TRBD1 for D (5 bases). The CDR3 consists of 12 residues. V lost 7 bases and J lost 6, with 10 bases in between. Germline V gene lookup returns CDR1 MDHEN and CDR2 SYDVKM. In DNA, the CDR3 is TGTGCCAGCATGAGACAGACCAATGAGCAGTTCTTC. This encodes CASMRQTNEQFF. The full variable domain, rest sourced from reference TRBV28 and TRBJ2-1, is DVKVTQSSRYLVKRTGEKVFLECVQDMDHENMFWYRQDPGLGLRLIYFSYDVKMKEKGDIPEGYSVSREKKERFSLILESASTNQTSMYLCASMRQTNEQFFGPGTRLTVL.

In the case of this clonotype: No conserved phenylalanine or tryptophan is present at the end of the CDR3, so a read error is the likely explanation. Written as DNA, the CDR3 is TGTGCCAGCAGCTCACAGGGGAGCTCCTATAATTCACCCCTCCACCTT. Translating it yields CASSSQGSSYNSPLHL. The rearrangement joins TRBV7-2 to TRBJ1-6, with 7 nucleotides matching TRBD1. The CDR3 is 16 residues long. Germline loops: CDR1 SGHTA, CDR2 FQGNSA. The ends lost 4 bases at V and 0 bases at J; junction bases unmatched: 3.